A single T cell receptor (beta chain) is shown here with its context. Its antigen is currently unknown. This entry is derived from a study of cytomegalovirus exposure and HLA in healthy donors. Overall study results and limits: Because they were indistinguishable, some V segments, including TRBV6-2 and TRBV6-3, were excluded.

Amplification used 60 Vbeta primers and 13 Jbeta primers. TCRdb's table, derived via immunoSEQ multiplex PCR, lists solely in-frame clones and lacks some. The profile shows 55,000 or so clones, about 82% of them singletons. The junction had 5 bases not matched to a gene; V was cut back by 0 bases and J by 0 bases. The germline gives CDR1 SGHRS, CDR2 YFSETQ. The CDR3 is made up of 18 amino acids. The TCR was taken from a man younger than 40 in good health and CMV-seronegative. Sample: PBMCs. The genes are TRBV5-1 and TRBJ2-7; TRBD2 aligns across 14 bases. In DNA, the CDR3 is TGCGCCAGCAGCTTGGGACTAGCGGGAGGGCCTGGCTCCTACGAGCAGTACTTC. It codes for CASSLGLAGGPGSYEQYF.